This T cell receptor beta chain was obtained from a study of T cell repertoires in cytomegalovirus infection. Overall study: Matching HLA type and CMV infection were both indicated by public TCR beta signatures. Study results and caveats: Clonotype analysis showed dominance of the ex vivo response by HLA-C-restricted CMV-specific TCR beta clonotypes. Summed public TCR beta family frequency identified CMV carriers bearing the relevant HLA.

As for this clonotype: Its target is unknown. This may be a read error: a much more frequent sequence differs by one nucleotide.

Germline CDR1 and CDR2: MNHEY and SVGEGT. The CDR3 length is 13 residues. V was clipped by 6 bases and J by 3 bases, with 6 bases between them. One entry per CDR3 protein, called by TCRdb with MiXCR from the reads. The sample has hundreds of thousands of distinct CDR3 sequences; 42% are singletons. This material consisted of cultured PBMCs, taken from culture after CMV antigen stimulation. The rearrangement joins TRBV6-2 or TRBV6-3 to TRBJ2-6; D gene unclear. The sequence was collected from a human donor in good health (CMV status not recorded). Some clones in this sample may be carry-over from other donors' samples. The CDR3 region has the DNA TGTGCCAGCAGCTCTCGTGGGGCCAACGTCCTGACTTTC. Translated, it gives CASSSRGANVLTF.